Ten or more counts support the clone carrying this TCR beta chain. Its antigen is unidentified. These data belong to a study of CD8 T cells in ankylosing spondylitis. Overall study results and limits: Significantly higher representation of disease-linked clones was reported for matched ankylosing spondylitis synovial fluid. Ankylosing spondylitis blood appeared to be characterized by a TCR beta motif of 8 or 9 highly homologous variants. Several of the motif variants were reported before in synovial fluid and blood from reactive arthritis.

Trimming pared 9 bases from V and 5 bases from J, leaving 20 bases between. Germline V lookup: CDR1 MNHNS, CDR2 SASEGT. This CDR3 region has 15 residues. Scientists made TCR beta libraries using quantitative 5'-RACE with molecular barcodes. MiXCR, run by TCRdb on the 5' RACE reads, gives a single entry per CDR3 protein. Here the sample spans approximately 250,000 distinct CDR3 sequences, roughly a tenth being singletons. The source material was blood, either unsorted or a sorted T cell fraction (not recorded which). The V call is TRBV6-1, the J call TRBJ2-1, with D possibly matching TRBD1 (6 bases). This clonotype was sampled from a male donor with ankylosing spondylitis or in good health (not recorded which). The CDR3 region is CASYVRDNRNNEQFF. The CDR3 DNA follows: TGTGCCAGTTACGTCCGGGACAACCGCAACAATGAGCAGTTCTTC.